The clone carrying this TCR beta chain was detected only a few times. As processed by the authors: Estimation of nucleated cell counts was performed using reference gene primer amplification. Libraries were prepared by immunoSEQ multiplex PCR; TCRdb keeps only in-frame clonotypes and omits some of them. The D gene and trimming were derived from the DNA, and the V and J assignments and clone size from that table. The table shows some 150,000 clones, with roughly nine tenths occurring only once. The data derive from a study of blood T cell repertoires in COVID-19. About the study: Collection of acute and convalescent COVID-19 samples took place in the United States, Italy and Spain. Sources were T cells, B-cell-depleted T cells, or PBMCs; the material itself was cDNA or gDNA.

The CDR3 spans 15 residues. CDR1 and CDR2 (germline): LNHNV, YYDKDF (reference sequence). Trimming shortened V by 3 bases and J by 8 bases, and 17 bases separated the two germline ends. Source material: peripheral blood. The TCR sequence derives from a woman between 65 and 79 years old with acute or convalescent COVID-19. The chain has TRBV15 and TRBJ2-1; the D gene is possibly TRBD2 (6 bases). For the CDR3, the DNA is TGTGCCACCAGCAGGGAGGGTTCTCTAGCCTATGAGCAGTTCTTC. Protein sequence: CATSREGSLAYEQFF. Variable domain in full (rest from reference TRBV15 and TRBJ2-1): DAMVIQNPRYQVTQFGKPVTLSCSQTLNHNVMYWYQQKSSQAPKLLFHYYDKDFNNEADTPDNFQSRRPNTSFCFLDIRSPGLGDTAMYLCATSREGSLAYEQFFGPGTRLTVL.